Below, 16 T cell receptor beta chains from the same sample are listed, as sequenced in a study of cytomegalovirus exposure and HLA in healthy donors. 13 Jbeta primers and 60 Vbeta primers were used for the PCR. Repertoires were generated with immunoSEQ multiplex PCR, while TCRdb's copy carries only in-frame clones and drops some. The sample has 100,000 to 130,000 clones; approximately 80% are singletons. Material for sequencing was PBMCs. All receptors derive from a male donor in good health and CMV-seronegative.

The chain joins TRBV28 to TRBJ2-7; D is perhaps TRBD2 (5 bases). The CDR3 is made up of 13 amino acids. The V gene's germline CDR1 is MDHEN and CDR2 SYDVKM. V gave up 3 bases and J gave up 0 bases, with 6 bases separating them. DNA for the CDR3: TGTGCCAGCAGTTTGGGGAGCTCCTACGAGCAGTACTTC. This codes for CASSLGSSYEQYF.

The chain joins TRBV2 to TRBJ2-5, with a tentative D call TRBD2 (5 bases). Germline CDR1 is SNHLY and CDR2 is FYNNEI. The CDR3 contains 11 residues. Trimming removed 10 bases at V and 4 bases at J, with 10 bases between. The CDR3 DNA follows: TGTGCCACGCGGGTGGCAGAGACCCAGTACTTC. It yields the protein CATRVAETQYF.

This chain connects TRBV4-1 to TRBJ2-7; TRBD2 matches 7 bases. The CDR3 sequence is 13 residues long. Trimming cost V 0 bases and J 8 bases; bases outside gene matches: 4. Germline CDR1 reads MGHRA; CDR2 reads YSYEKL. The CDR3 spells CASSQEGGVKQYF. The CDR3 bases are TGCGCCAGCAGCCAAGAGGGAGGGGTAAAGCAGTACTTC.

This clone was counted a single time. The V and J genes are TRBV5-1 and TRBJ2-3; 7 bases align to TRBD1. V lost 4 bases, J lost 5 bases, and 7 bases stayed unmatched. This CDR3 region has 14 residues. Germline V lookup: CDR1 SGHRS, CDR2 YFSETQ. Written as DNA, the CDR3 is TGCGCCAGCAGCAATACAGGGGCAGGAGATACGCAGTATTTT. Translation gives CASSNTGAGDTQYF. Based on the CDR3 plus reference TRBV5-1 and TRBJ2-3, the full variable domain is KAGVTQTPRYLIKTRGQQVTLSCSPISGHRSVSWYQQTPGQGLQFLFEYFSETQRNKGNFPGRFSGRQFSNSRSEMNVSTLELGDSALYLCASSNTGAGDTQYFGPGTRLTVL.

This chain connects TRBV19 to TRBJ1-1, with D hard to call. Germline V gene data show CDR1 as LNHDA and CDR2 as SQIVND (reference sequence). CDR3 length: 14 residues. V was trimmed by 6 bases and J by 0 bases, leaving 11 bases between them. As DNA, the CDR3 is TGTGCCAGTAGCTCAGAGCGTATGAACACTGAAGCTTTCTTT. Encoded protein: CASSSERMNTEAFF.

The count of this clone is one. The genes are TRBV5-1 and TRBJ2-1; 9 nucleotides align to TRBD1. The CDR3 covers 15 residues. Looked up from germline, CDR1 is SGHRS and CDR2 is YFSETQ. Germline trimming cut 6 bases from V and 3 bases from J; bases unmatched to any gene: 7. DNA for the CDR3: TGCGCCAGCAAAAGGAGACAGGGGGTCTACAATGAGCAGTTCTTC. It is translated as CASKRRQGVYNEQFF.

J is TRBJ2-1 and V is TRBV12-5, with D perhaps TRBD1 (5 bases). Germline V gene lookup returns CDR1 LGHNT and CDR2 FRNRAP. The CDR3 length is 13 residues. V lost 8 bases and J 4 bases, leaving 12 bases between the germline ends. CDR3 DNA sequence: TGTGCTAGTAGGGTAGGGGTGTACAATGAGCAGTTCTTC. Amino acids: CASRVGVYNEQFF.

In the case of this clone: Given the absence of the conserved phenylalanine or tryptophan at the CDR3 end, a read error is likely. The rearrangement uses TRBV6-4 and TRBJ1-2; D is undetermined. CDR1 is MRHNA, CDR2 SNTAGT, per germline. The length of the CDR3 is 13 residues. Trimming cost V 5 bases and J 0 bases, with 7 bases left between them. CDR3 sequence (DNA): TGTGCCAGCAGTATGGAAGCTAACTATGGCTACACCCTC. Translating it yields CASSMEANYGYTL.

CDR3 DNA sequence: TGTGCCAGCCACGGGGGGGTTAATGAGCAGTTCTTC. Protein: CASHGGVNEQFF. The V and J genes are TRBV7-9 and TRBJ2-1; 8 nucleotides agree with TRBD2. The V segment lost 8 bases and the J segment 7 bases; nucleotides outside the gene matches: 4. Germline V lookup: CDR1 SEHNR, CDR2 FQNEAQ (reference sequence). This CDR3 is 12 amino acids long.

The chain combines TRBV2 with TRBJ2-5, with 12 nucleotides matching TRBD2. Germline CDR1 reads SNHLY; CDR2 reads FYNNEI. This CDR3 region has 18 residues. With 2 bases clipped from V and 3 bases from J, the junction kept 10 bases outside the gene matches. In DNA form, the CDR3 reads TGTGCCAGCAGTGAAATGTCTAGCGGGAGGGGTTCCAAAGAGACCCAGTACTTC. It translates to CASSEMSSGRGSKETQYF.

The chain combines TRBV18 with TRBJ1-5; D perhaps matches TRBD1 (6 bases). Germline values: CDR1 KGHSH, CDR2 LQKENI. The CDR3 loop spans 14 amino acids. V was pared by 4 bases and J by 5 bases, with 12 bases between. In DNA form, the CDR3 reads TGTGCCAGCTCACGGAGACAGGCGGATCAGCCCCAGCATTTT. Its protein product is CASSRRQADQPQHF.

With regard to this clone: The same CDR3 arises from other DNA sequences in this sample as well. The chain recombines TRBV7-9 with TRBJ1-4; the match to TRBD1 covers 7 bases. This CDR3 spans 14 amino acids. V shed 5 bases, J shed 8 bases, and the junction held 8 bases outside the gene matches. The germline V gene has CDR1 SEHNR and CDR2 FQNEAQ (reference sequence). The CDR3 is CASSPDRVREKLFF. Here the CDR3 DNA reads TGTGCCAGCAGCCCTGACAGGGTCCGAGAAAAACTGTTTTTT.

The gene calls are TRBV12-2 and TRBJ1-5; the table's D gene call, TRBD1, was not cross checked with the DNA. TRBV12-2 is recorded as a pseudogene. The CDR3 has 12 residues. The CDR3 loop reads CASQGTGLPQHF. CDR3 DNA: TGTGCAAGTCAGGGCACAGGTCTGCCCCAGCATTTT.

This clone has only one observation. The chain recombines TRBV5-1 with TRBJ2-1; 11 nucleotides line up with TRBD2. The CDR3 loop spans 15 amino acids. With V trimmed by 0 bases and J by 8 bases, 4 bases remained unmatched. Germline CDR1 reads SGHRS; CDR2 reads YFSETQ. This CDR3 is CASSLALAGADEQFF. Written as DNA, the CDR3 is TGCGCCAGCAGCTTGGCACTAGCGGGAGCCGATGAGCAGTTCTTC.

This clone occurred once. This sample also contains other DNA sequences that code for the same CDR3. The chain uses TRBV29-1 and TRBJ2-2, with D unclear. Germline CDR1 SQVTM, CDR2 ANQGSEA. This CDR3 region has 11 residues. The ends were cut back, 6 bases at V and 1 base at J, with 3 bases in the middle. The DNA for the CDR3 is TGCAGCGTCCGGAACACCGGGGAGCTGTTTTTT. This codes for CSVRNTGELFF.

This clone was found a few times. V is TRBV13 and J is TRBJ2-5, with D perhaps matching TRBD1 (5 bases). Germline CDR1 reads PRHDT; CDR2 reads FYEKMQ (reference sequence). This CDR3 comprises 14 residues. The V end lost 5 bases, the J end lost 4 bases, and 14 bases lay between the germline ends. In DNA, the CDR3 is TGTGCCAGCAGCCCGCGTACAGGAAGAGAGACCCAGTACTTC. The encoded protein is CASSPRTGRETQYF.